This TCR beta chain was recovered during a study of blood T cells in healthy people across ages. A second about 7 to 12 cycle PCR used barcoded and J-beta primers. TCRdb redid the calling of the 5' RACE reads with MiXCR, one entry per CDR3 protein. The table includes 550,000 to 800,000 distinct CDR3 sequences, roughly 30% detected once. This CDR3 spans 12 amino acids. Trimming left V 2 bases short and J 13 bases short, with 11 bases between. In germline, CDR1 is MNHNS, CDR2 SASEGT. This receptor was obtained from an elderly woman in good health. What was sequenced was blood. The chain recombines TRBV6-1 with TRBJ1-4; D is ambiguous. The CDR3 here is CASSERSPRLFF. CDR3 DNA: TGTGCCAGCAGTGAACGCAGCCCGAGACTGTTTTTT.